This T cell receptor beta chain came from a study of cytomegalovirus exposure and HLA in healthy donors. The study, taken as a whole, reports: Data from an earlier analysis indicated that most TCR beta V segments were productive either about 87% or about 30% of the time. Reportedly, diagnosis of cytomegalovirus status by the classifier showed high specificity and sensitivity.

Though probably carrying unrecorded immune exposures, donors were nominally healthy at sampling. A few counts support this clone. Antigen unknown. PCR used 60 Vbeta primers and 13 Jbeta primers. Using immunoSEQ multiplex PCR, the repertoire was profiled, and TCRdb retains in-frame clones only, with some absent. The sample has over 150,000 clones, over 80% seen once. This CDR3 region has 14 residues. V lost 10 bases, J lost 6 bases, and 9 bases stayed unmatched. CDR1 and CDR2 from the germline V gene are SGHNT and YYREEE (reference sequence). The specimen sequenced was PBMCs. This sequence originates from a girl between 10 and 17 years old in good health and CMV-seropositive. The chain carries TRBV5-4 and TRBJ2-2, with TRBD2 matching 10 bases. In nucleotides, the CDR3 is TGTGCCGTGCCCTCAGCGGGAGGGCCCGGGGAGCTGTTTTTT. As protein: CAVPSAGGPGELFF. The full variable domain, in which reference TRBV5-4 and TRBJ2-2 provide the parts outside the CDR3, is ETGVTQSPTHLIKTRGQQVTLRCSSQSGHNTVSWYQQALGQGPQFIFQYYREEENGRGNFPPRFSGLQFPNYSSELNVNALELDDSALYLCAVPSAGGPGELFFGEGSRLTVL.